This T cell receptor (beta chain) was sequenced in a study of blood T cell repertoires in COVID-19. Overall study: The origin of the acute and convalescent COVID-19 samples was the United States, Italy and Spain. Sample material is recorded as cDNA or gDNA derived from T cells, B-cell-depleted T cells, or PBMCs.

Across over 20 US areas, participants ranged in age from about 18 to 89 years. In this sample, this clone turned up once. The V segment lost 4 bases and the J segment 6 bases; nucleotides outside the gene matches: 7. CDR1 and CDR2 from the germline V gene are SEHNR and FQNEAQ (reference sequence). The CDR3 extends over 15 amino acids. How the authors handled the data: The assay estimated nucleated cells by amplifying reference gene primers. The table came from immunoSEQ multiplex PCR; TCRdb's copy has only in-frame clones and leaves some out. The V and J calls and clone size were taken over from that table, and D and trimming were inferred from the DNA. Of under 250,000 clones detected, just under 85% appear once; the ten largest clones hold 1.3%.

The sequence came from a woman aged 40 to 50 with acute COVID-19. The sample taken for sequencing was PBMCs or T cells enriched from blood (not recorded which). This chain links TRBV7-9 with TRBJ1-2; TRBD1 matches 11 bases. The CDR3 DNA is TGTGCCAGCAGCTCTGCCGGGACAGGGGGTAATGGCTACACCTTC. Encoded protein: CASSSAGTGGNGYTF.